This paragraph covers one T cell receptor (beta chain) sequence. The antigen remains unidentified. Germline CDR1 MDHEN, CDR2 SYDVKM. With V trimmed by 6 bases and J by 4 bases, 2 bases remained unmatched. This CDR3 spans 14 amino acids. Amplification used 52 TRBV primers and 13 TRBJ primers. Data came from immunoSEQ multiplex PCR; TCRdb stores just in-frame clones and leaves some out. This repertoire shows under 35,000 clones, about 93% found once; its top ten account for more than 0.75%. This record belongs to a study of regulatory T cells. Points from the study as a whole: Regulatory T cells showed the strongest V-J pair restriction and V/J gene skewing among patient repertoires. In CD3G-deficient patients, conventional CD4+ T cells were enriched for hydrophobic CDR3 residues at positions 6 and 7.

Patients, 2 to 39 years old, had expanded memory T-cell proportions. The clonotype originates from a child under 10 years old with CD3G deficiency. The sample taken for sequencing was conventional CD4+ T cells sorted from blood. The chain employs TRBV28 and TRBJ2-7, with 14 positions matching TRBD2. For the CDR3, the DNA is TGTGCCAGCAGAGGGACTAGCGGGAGATACGAGCAGTACTTC. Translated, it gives CASRGTSGRYEQYF.